This TCR beta chain was captured in a study of PD-1 blockade in classical Hodgkin lymphoma (dated by TCRdb to about 2020). For the wider study: Nivolumab dosing was 3 mg/kg intravenously every 2 weeks, continuing until either disease progression or unacceptable toxicity. The study used TCR beta sequencing and CyTOF to define a peripheral blood immune signature of response to PD-1 blockade in classical Hodgkin lymphoma.

The CDR3 runs 17 amino acids, cysteine and phenylalanine included. The sequence is cut down to CDR3 DNA, 51 bases in frame from base 1. The junction carries 24 bases between V and J, which are trimmed by 5 bases and 7 bases respectively. CDR1 SGHAT and CDR2 FQNNGV were looked up in the germline V gene. In light of the paper, this sample's time point label describes: cycle 1 day 1 (C1D1), immediately before nivolumab initiation. Relapse after autologous stem cell transplantation had occurred in all trial patients, and cohorts A, B and C were distinguished by prior brentuximab vedotin exposure. The trial cohort was composed of approximately 60 patients with relapsed/refractory classical Hodgkin lymphoma, for whom complete response, partial response or progressive disease was recorded as best overall response. In the multi-cohort phase II CheckMate 205 trial, trial patients received single-agent nivolumab. An independent review committee assessed best overall response by applying the 2007 International Working Group response criteria. Trial PBMCs were collected just before the start of nivolumab (C1D1) and during therapy at cycle 2 day 1 and cycle 4 day 1. Peripheral blood was collected in 8 mL Vacutainer Cell Preparation Tubes, from which PBMCs were isolated by centrifugation and then cryopreserved.

The Qiagen DNeasy kit was used to extract genomic DNA from unsorted PBMCs and from the negatively selected CD4+ and CD8+ fractions. TCR beta CDR3 regions were subjected to amplification by immunoSEQ multiplex PCR with primers that anneal to V and J segments. Amplification bias was minimized using a synthetic immune receptor repertoire, and residual bias was removed computationally after sequencing. In the source study's methods: Custom Python scripts were used to quantify repertoire diversity as the Shannon entropy index. Unsorted, CD4+ and CD8+ repertoires were examined separately, except in combined analyses, for which CD4+ and CD8+ sequences were merged in silico. A clone was considered expanded if an increase in frequency of at least 2-fold after treatment relative to C1D1 was found, and a pseudocount of 0.5 was applied to clones undetected at baseline. Clones with 0 or 1 copy at C1D1 were defined as singleton clones, while clones with 2 or more copies were defined as non-singleton clones. By matching protein sequences in sorted samples from the same patient, clones expanded in unsorted samples were annotated as CD4+, CD8+ or unknown. Wilcoxon tests on paired samples were used to test changes in diversity from C1D1 to C4D1. The immuneACCESS repertoire file appears here via TCRdb, limited to in-frame rearrangements. These files lack a portion of the clones; in checked studies, under half of the deficit traces to unresolved V genes, and the cause of the others is not known. Clone size and the V and J calls come from that table; the DNA yielded D and trimming. The sample data list 60,000 or so clones, and more than 90% of these were observed just once. The ten largest account for 9.7% of the sample.

The investigation overall reported the following: A significant rise by C4D1 was seen in CD4+ but not CD8+ TCR diversity (p=0.0027 vs p=0.16), with the rise being most apparent in complete responders (p=0.02). Trial patients achieving complete response had baseline diversity similar to newly diagnosed patients, whereas partial responders and progressors had significantly lower diversity. The study was limited to a single clinical trial cohort, and causes of repertoire differences, possibly disease activity or prior therapy, remained undefined. Lower diversity was seen in patients whose nivolumab began less than 1 year after ASCT, and these patients were left out of later analyses so that immune reconstitution would not confound the results. Baseline TCR diversity was reported to be lower in newly diagnosed patients than in healthy donors and to be lower still in relapsed/refractory patients.

Turning to this clone: This clone's antigen is unknown. The record has no base qualities; no much larger clone is one base away.

The sample here was peripheral blood mononuclear cells (PBMCs), taken at baseline. This TCR was recovered from a human donor with classical Hodgkin lymphoma. This sequence uses TRBV11-2 and TRBJ2-4, and possibly TRBD2, on 7 matching bases. The CDR3 protein: CASSPRSSGGGGNIQYF. The bases are TGTGCCAGCAGCCCACGGTCGAGTGGGGGGGGCGGGAACATTCAGTACTTC.